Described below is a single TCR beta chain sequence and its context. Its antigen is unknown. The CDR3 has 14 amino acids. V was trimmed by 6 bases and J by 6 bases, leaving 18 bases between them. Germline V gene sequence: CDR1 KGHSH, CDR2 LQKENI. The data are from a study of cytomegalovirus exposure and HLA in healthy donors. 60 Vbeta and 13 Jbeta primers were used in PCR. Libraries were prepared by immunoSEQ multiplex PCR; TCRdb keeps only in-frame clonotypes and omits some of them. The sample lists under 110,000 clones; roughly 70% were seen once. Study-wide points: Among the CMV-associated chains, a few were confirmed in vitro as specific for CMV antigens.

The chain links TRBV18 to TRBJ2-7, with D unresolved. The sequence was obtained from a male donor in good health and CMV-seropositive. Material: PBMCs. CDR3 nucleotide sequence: TGTGCCAGCTCCCGAACCGGGTTCGCGGCCGAGCAGTACTTC. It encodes CASSRTGFAAEQYF. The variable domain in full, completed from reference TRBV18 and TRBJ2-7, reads NAGVMQNPRHLVRRRGQEARLRCSPMKGHSHVYWYRQLPEEGLKFMVYLQKENIIDESGMPKERFSAEFPKEGPSILRIQQVVRGDSAAYFCASSRTGFAAEQYFGPGTRLTVT.